This TCR beta chain was recorded in a study of tumor-infiltrating lymphocytes in primary liver carcinoma. Out of unsorted whole blood came the blood RNA, and germline DNA was extracted as well. No patient had received treatment, and all had chronic HBV infection. With 3 bases removed from V and 7 bases from J, the gap between germline ends came to 19 bases. The CDR3 has 16 residues. Germline V CDR1 and CDR2: SGHDT, YYEEEE. TCR beta cDNA was made from roughly 500 ng total RNA with a constant-region primer. Libraries of TCR beta came from three nested multiplex PCR rounds with slightly modified ARM-PCR. TRBV1-TRBV30 forward and Cbeta reverse primers drove the first two approximately 11-cycle rounds. One entry per CDR3 protein, called by TCRdb with MiXCR from the multiplex PCR reads. The sample consists of almost 200,000 distinct CDR3 sequences, around 60% of them appearing once.

This clonotype originated in a woman aged 60-75 years with primary liver carcinoma and hepatitis B virus infection. Sequencing was carried out using peripheral blood. The chain carries TRBV5-6 and TRBJ2-2; D gene ambiguous. The CDR3 region has the DNA TGTGCCAGCAGCTCAATGAATCAGGTGGAAAGCGGGGAGCTGTTTTTT. Translating gives CASSSMNQVESGELFF.